A selection of T cell receptor beta chains follows, all from one sample in a study of cytomegalovirus exposure and HLA in healthy donors. Clones were sequenced by immunoSEQ multiplex PCR, and TCRdb holds only the in-frame ones, with some missing. The repertoire table contains approximately 70,000 clones. Sample: PBMCs. Receptors were obtained from a woman in her thirties in good health and CMV-seronegative. Each CDR3 is given with its conserved first and last residue. D genes are given only for firm matches.

>TRBJ2-7|TRBD1|TRBV7-2
TGTGCCAGCAGCCACGGGACAGGGACGTTCTACGAGCAGTACTTC
CASSHGTGTFYEQYF
>TRBJ1-6|-|TRBV30
TGTGCCTGGACACCCAGTAATTCACCCCTCCACTTT
CAWTPSNSPLHF
>TRBJ2-5|TRBD2|TRBV5-1
TGCGCCAGCAGCTTGGGTGGTTCCTCTAGCGGGATAAAAGAGACCCAGTACTTC
CASSLGGSSSGIKETQYF
>TRBJ1-1|-|TRBV6-5
TGTGCCAGCAGTTTCAGATCTCAGGAAGCTTTCTTT
CASSFRSQEAFF
>TRBJ2-2|-|TRBV30
TGTGCCTGGAGGTTATGGGTCCGCGGAACCGGGGAGCTGTTTTTT
CAWRLWVRGTGELFF
>TRBJ1-4|-|TRBV18
TGTGCCACTTCAGGGGCAGGAGGAGAAAAACTGTTTTTT
CATSGAGGEKLFF
>TRBJ2-5|-|TRBV10-3
TGTGCCATCAGTGAGCCGGGGAGAGACCAAGAGACCCAGTACTTC
CAISEPGRDQETQYF
>TRBJ1-1|-|TRBV4-3
TGCGCCAGCAGCCAAGGGGGAGCGCTGGGAGCTTTCTTT
CASSQGGALGAFF
>TRBJ2-3|TRBD2|TRBV18
TGTGCCAGCTCACCATTGGGCGGGAGGGAAGATACGCAGTATTTT
CASSPLGGREDTQYF
>TRBJ1-2|-|TRBV4-3
TGCGCCAGCAGCCAAGTAAGGGGTCTAATCTATGGCTACACCTTC
CASSQVRGLIYGYTF
>TRBJ1-2|TRBD1|TRBV6-5
TGTGCCAGCAGGGTTGACAGGGCTAACTATGGCTACACCTTC
CASRVDRANYGYTF
>TRBJ2-1|TRBD1|TRBV5-1
TGCGCCAGCAGGGACAGGGAGGATTATGAGCAGTTCTTC
CASRDREDYEQFF
>TRBJ1-1|-|TRBV2
TGTGCCAGCCTTTGGGGGGTCACTGAAGCTTTCTTT
CASLWGVTEAFF
>TRBJ2-7|-|TRBV10-3
TGTGCCATCAGTGAGTCGCCAGGCTACGAGCAGTACTTC
CAISESPGYEQYF
>TRBJ1-6|TRBD1|TRBV14
TGTGCCAGCAGGTTGGGACAGGAAAGTTCACCCCTCCACTTT
CASRLGQESSPLHF